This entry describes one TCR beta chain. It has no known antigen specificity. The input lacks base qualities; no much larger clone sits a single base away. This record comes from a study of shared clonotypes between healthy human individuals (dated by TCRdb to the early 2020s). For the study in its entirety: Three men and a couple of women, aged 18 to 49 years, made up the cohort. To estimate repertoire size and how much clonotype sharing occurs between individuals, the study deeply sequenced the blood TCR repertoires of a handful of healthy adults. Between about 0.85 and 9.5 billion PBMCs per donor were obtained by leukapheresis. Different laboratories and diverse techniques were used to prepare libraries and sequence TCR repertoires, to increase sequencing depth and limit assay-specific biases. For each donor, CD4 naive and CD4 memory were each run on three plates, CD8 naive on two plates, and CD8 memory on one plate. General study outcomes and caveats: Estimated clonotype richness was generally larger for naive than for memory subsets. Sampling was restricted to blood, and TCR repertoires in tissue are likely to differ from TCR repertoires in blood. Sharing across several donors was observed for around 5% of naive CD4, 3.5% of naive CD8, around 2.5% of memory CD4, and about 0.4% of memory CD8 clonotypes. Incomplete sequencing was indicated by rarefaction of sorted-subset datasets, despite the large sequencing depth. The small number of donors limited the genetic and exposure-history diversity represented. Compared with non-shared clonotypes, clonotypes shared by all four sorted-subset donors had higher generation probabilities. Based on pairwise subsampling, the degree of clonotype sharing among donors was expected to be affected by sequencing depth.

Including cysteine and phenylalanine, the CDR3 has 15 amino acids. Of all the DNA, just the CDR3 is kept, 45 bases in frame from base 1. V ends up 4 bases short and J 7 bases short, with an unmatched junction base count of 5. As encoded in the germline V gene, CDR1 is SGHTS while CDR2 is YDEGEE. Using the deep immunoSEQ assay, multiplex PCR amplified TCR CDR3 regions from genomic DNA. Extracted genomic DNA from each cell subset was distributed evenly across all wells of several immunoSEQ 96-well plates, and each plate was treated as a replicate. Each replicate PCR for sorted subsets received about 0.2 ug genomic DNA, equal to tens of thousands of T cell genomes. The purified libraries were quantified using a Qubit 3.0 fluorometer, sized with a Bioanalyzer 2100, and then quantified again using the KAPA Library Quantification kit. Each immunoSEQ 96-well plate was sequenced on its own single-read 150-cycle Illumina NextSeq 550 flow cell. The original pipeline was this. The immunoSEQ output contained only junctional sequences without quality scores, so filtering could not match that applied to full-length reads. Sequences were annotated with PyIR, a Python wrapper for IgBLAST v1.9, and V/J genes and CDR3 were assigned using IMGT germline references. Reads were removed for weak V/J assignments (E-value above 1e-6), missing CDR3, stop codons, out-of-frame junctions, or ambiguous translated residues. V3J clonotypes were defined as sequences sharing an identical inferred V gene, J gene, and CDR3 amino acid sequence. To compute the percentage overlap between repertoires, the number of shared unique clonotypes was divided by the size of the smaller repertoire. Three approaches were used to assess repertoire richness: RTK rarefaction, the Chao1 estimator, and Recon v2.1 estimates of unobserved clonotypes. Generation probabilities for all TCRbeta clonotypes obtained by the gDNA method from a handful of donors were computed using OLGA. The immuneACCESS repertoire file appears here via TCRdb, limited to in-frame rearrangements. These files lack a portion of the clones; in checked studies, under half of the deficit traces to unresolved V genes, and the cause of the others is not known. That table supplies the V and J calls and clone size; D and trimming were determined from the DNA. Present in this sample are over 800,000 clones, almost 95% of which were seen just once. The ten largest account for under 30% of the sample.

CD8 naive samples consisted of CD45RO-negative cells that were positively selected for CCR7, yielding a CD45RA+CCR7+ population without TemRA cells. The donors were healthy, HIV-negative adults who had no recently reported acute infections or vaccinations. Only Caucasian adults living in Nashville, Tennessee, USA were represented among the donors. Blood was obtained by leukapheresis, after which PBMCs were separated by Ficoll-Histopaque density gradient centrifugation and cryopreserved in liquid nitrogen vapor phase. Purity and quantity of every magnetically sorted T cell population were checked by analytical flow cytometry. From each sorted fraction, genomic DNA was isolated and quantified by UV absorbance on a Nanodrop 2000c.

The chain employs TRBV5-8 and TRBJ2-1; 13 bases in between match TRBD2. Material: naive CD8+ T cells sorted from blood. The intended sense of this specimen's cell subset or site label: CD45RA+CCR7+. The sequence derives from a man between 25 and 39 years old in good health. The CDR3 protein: CASSPTSGRWNEQFF. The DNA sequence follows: TGTGCCAGCAGCCCGACTAGCGGGAGGTGGAATGAGCAGTTCTTC.